Below are 27 T cell receptor beta chains sequenced from a single sample in a study of blood T cell repertoires in COVID-19. Sequenced by immunoSEQ multiplex PCR; TCRdb stores in-frame clones only, minus some. The table includes roughly 220,000 clones, less than 85% detected once. The sequenced sample was peripheral blood. The source of these receptors is a woman in her sixties or seventies with acute or convalescent COVID-19.

V is TRBV7-7 and J is TRBJ2-1; D is unresolved. The V end was cut by 2 bases, the J end by 8 bases, with 10 bases between. This CDR3 is built from 13 residues. Germline V CDR1 and CDR2: SSHAT, FNYEAQ (reference sequence). In DNA form, the CDR3 reads TGTGCCAGCAGCTTATCGTTGTCCCATGAGCAGTTCTTC. Translating it yields CASSLSLSHEQFF. The entire variable domain, with the rest obtained from reference TRBV7-7 and TRBJ2-1, is as follows: GAGVSQSPRYKVTKRGQDVTLRCDPISSHATLYWYQQALGQGPEFLTYFNYEAQPDKSGLPSDRFSAERPEGSISTLTIQRTEQRDSAMYRCASSLSLSHEQFFGPGTRLTVL.

The CDR3 sequence is CASSNSGTDNSPLHF. The CDR3 DNA reads as TGTGCCAGTAGTAATTCCGGGACAGATAATTCACCCCTCCACTTT. The V call is TRBV19, the J call TRBJ1-6, with 7 bases lining up with TRBD1. Germline loops: CDR1 LNHDA, CDR2 SQIVND (reference sequence). V shed 4 bases, J shed 5 bases, and the junction held 5 bases outside the gene matches. The CDR3 loop spans 15 amino acids.

The genes are TRBV28 and TRBJ2-1; D is possibly TRBD2 (5 bases). Trimming shortened V by 5 bases and J by 7 bases, and 18 bases separated the two germline ends. Germline V gene lookup returns CDR1 MDHEN and CDR2 SYDVKM. The CDR3 is 15 amino acids. The CDR3 sequence is CASSRAGEMSNEQFF. The CDR3 DNA sequence: TGTGCCAGCAGTCGGGCGGGTGAAATGTCTAATGAGCAGTTCTTC. Full variable domain (missing parts from reference TRBV28 and TRBJ2-1): DVKVTQSSRYLVKRTGEKVFLECVQDMDHENMFWYRQDPGLGLRLIYFSYDVKMKEKGDIPEGYSVSREKKERFSLILESASTNQTSMYLCASSRAGEMSNEQFFGPGTRLTVL.

The chain employs TRBV28 and TRBJ2-1, with TRBD1 matching 7 bases. Trimming took 4 bases from V and 8 from J; bases not matched to a gene: 11. Germline V gene sequence: CDR1 MDHEN, CDR2 SYDVKM. This CDR3 is 15 amino acids long. The CDR3 DNA reads as TGTGCCAGCAGTTCAGTCTCGACAGGGCGGTATGAGCAGTTCTTC. This translates into CASSSVSTGRYEQFF.

The CDR3: CATSRDEGYEQYF. CDR3 DNA: TGTGCCACCAGCAGAGATGAGGGCTACGAGCAGTACTTC. The chain is built from TRBV15 and TRBJ2-7; D perhaps matches TRBD2 (5 bases). Looked up from germline, CDR1 is LNHNV and CDR2 is YYDKDF (reference sequence). The CDR3 has 13 amino acids. The V end lost 0 bases, the J end lost 3 bases, and 6 bases lay between the germline ends.

This clone was seen a handful of times. The chain is built from TRBV15 and TRBJ1-5, with 9 bases fitting TRBD1. Germline trimming cut 0 bases from V and 3 bases from J; bases unmatched to any gene: 6. The CDR3 sequence is 17 residues long. Germline CDR1 is LNHNV and CDR2 is YYDKDF (reference sequence). CDR3 region: CATSRDRDRVINQPQHF. The CDR3 coding sequence is TGTGCCACCAGCAGAGATAGGGACAGGGTGATCAATCAGCCCCAGCATTTT.

V usage is TRBV18 and J usage is TRBJ1-5, with D possibly matching TRBD1 (5 bases). CDR1 KGHSH and CDR2 LQKENI come from the germline V gene. This CDR3 region has 16 residues. V lost 4 bases, J lost 1 base, and 14 bases lay in between. The CDR3 nucleotides read TGTGCCAGCTCACTCATGCAGGGAGGCAGCAATCAGCCCCAGCATTTT. It encodes CASSLMQGGSNQPQHF.

The rearrangement links TRBV29-1 to TRBJ2-7; the match to TRBD2 covers 9 bases. V shed 7 bases and J 0 bases; nucleotides not matched to a gene: 4. Germline V gene sequence: CDR1 SQVTM, CDR2 ANQGSEA. The CDR3 spans 13 residues. The CDR3 DNA follows: TGCAGCGCCGTTAGCGGGAGCTCCTACGAGCAGTACTTC. It translates to CSAVSGSSYEQYF.

The chain uses TRBV21-1 and TRBJ2-4; the D call of TRBD2 is as the table states it, not checked on the DNA. TRBV21-1 is labeled a pseudogene. The CDR3 runs to 16 residues. The DNA of the CDR3 is TGTGCCAGCAACCGGAGAGGACTCCTAGCCAAAAACATTCAGTACTTC. Translating gives CASNRRGLLAKNIQYF.

Only a few counts were recorded for this clone. The chain links TRBV5-4 to TRBJ2-3; D is possibly TRBD1 (7 bases). The CDR3 is 13 residues long. The germline V and J ends were trimmed by 3 bases and 6 bases, with 11 bases remaining between them. Germline values: CDR1 SGHNT, CDR2 YYREEE (reference sequence). This CDR3 reads CASSSSGGDTQYF. The CDR3 DNA reads TGTGCCAGCAGCTCCTCAGGGGGGGATACGCAGTATTTT.

This clone has a handful of counts. The rearrangement links TRBV28 to TRBJ2-7; 8 bases map to TRBD2. Germline assignment: CDR1 MDHEN and CDR2 SYDVKM. Unmatched junction bases numbered 4, after V lost 4 bases and J lost 2 bases. CDR3 length: 14 residues. Here the CDR3 DNA reads TGTGCCAGCAGTTGGGGACTAGGTGCCTACGAGCAGTACTTC. Its translation is CASSWGLGAYEQYF.

The chain combines TRBV28 with TRBJ1-1; possibly TRBD1 for D (5 bases). The CDR3 runs 12 residues. Germline CDR1 MDHEN, CDR2 SYDVKM. The V and J ends lost 6 bases and 11 bases respectively, with 16 bases between them. This CDR3 reads CASRPRVAGAFF. The CDR3 DNA sequence: TGTGCCAGCAGACCCCGGGTGGCAGGGGCTTTCTTT.

V gene TRBV28 combines with J gene TRBJ1-2; no clear D gene. The CDR3 is made up of 15 amino acids. The V end was cut by 3 bases, the J end by 0 bases, with 11 bases between. The germline V gene has CDR1 MDHEN and CDR2 SYDVKM. In DNA form, the CDR3 reads TGTGCCAGCAGTTTGTCTGCGGGAGCTAACTATGGCTACACCTTC. Translating it yields CASSLSAGANYGYTF.

V gene TRBV28 combines with J gene TRBJ1-2, with D maybe TRBD1 (5 bases). V was trimmed by 3 bases and J by 4 bases, leaving 12 bases between them. The CDR3 has 14 residues. Germline V gives CDR1 MDHEN, CDR2 SYDVKM. The CDR3 here is CASSFEQGTYGYTF. The CDR3 DNA sequence: TGTGCCAGCAGTTTTGAGCAGGGAACCTATGGCTACACCTTC.

V gene TRBV28 combines with J gene TRBJ1-5, with 9 bases fitting TRBD1. Germline CDR1 MDHEN, CDR2 SYDVKM. The junction had 6 bases not matched to a gene; V was cut back by 3 bases and J by 6 bases. CDR3 size: 15 residues. The CDR3 sequence: CASSLDRGWGQPQHF. The DNA for the CDR3 is TGTGCCAGCAGTTTGGACAGGGGTTGGGGTCAGCCCCAGCATTTT.

This chain connects TRBV6-5 to TRBJ2-2; TRBD2 is a possible D gene (6 bases). CDR1 and CDR2 (germline): MNHEY, SVGAGI. V dropped 6 bases and J dropped 7 bases, with 18 bases sitting between them. The CDR3 has 15 amino acids. The CDR3 reads CASRRRTNNDGELFF. The CDR3 DNA reads as TGTGCCAGCAGGCGCCGGACTAACAATGACGGGGAGCTGTTTTTT.

The rearrangement uses TRBV7-9 and TRBJ1-1; tentative D call: TRBD1 (6 bases). CDR1 and CDR2 from the germline V gene are SEHNR and FQNEAQ (reference sequence). V lost 6 bases and J 1 base, leaving 12 bases between the germline ends. The CDR3 sequence is 14 residues long. The CDR3 is CASRIQGTNTEAFF. The CDR3 coding sequence is TGTGCCAGCAGAATACAGGGTACGAACACTGAAGCTTTCTTT.

This clone was counted between two and nine times. The rearrangement links TRBV14 to TRBJ2-1; TRBD2 matches at 13 bases. Germline trimming cut 5 bases from V and 10 bases from J; bases unmatched to any gene: 5. The germline gives CDR1 SGHDN, CDR2 FVKESK. The CDR3 extends over 14 amino acids. The CDR3, as DNA: TGTGCCAGCAGCACCCGACTAGCGGGAGGCGAGCAGTTCTTC. Its protein is CASSTRLAGGEQFF.

The rearrangement links TRBV30 to TRBJ2-5; 9 positions agree with TRBD2. V lost 4 bases, J lost 2 bases, and 5 bases stayed unmatched. The germline V gene has CDR1 GTSNPN and CDR2 SVGIG (reference sequence). The CDR3 totals 14 residues. As DNA, the CDR3 is TGTGCCTGGACTGTAGCGGGAGTTCAAGAGACCCAGTACTTC. Protein product: CAWTVAGVQETQYF.

The rearrangement links TRBV18 to TRBJ2-5; 7 bases fit TRBD2. CDR3 length: 14 residues. Germline values: CDR1 KGHSH, CDR2 LQKENI. V gave up 3 bases and J gave up 0 bases; unmatched junction bases: 1. CDR3 nucleotides: TGTGCCAGCTCACCTACTAGCGACCAAGAGACCCAGTACTTC. It codes for CASSPTSDQETQYF.

The chain carries TRBV24-1 and TRBJ1-2; D gene unclear. Looked up from germline, CDR1 is KGHDR and CDR2 is SFDVKD. The ends were cut back, 2 bases at V and 6 bases at J, with 12 bases in the middle. This CDR3 has 14 amino acids. CDR3 amino acids: CATSDSVRGDGYTF. The CDR3 region has the DNA TGTGCCACCAGTGATTCCGTTCGAGGTGATGGCTACACCTTC.

This chain connects TRBV28 to TRBJ2-3, with no clear D. Germline V gene lookup returns CDR1 MDHEN and CDR2 SYDVKM. V lost 3 bases and J 1 base, leaving 8 bases between the germline ends. The CDR3 contains 14 residues. The CDR3 bases are TGTGCCAGCAGTTTTTTCTCCGGCACAGATACGCAGTATTTT. Translation gives CASSFFSGTDTQYF.

This chain uses TRBV19 with TRBJ1-5; the D gene is possibly TRBD1 (5 bases). Germline V gene lookup returns CDR1 LNHDA and CDR2 SQIVND (reference sequence). Between the trimmed V and J ends, which lost 6 bases and 6 bases, there was a span of 18 bases. The CDR3 spans 15 residues. The CDR3 nucleotides read TGTGCCAGTAGACTTATGGGTGGGGGAGGTCAGCCCCAGCATTTT. This codes for CASRLMGGGGQPQHF.

With respect to this clone: Other DNA sequences in the sample encode the same CDR3. The V call is TRBV18, the J call TRBJ1-6, with 9 bases aligning to TRBD1. V shed 2 bases, J shed 4 bases, and the junction held 0 bases outside the gene matches. This CDR3 contains 15 residues. Germline CDR1 and CDR2: KGHSH and LQKENI. DNA of the CDR3: TGTGCCAGCTCACCAGACAGGGGGTATAATTCACCCCTCCACTTT. Translating it yields CASSPDRGYNSPLHF.

CDR3 region: CARSPGQVIHSSGNTIYF. The CDR3 bases are TGTGCCAGAAGCCCAGGACAGGTCATACATTCCTCTGGAAACACCATATATTTT. The V call is TRBV5-3, the J call TRBJ1-3, with TRBD1 matching over 7 bases. TRBV5-3 is sorted into the ORF group, with uncertain function. V gave up 4 bases and J gave up 0 bases; unmatched junction bases: 13. The CDR3 is 18 amino acids.

The CDR3 region is CASSFQQGDGYTF. CDR3 nucleotide sequence: TGTGCCAGCAGCTTCCAACAGGGCGATGGCTACACCTTC. The V and J genes are TRBV7-3 and TRBJ1-2; the D gene is possibly TRBD1 (6 bases). The CDR3 totals 13 residues. Germline CDR1 SGHTA, CDR2 FQGTGA. Trimming cost V 3 bases and J 6 bases, with 11 bases left between them.

This chain joins TRBV6-6 and TRBJ1-5; 9 bases line up with TRBD1. CDR3 length equals 16 residues. V trimming: 6 bases; J trimming: 2 bases; junction bases outside the gene matches: 8. The V gene's germline CDR1 is MNHNY and CDR2 SVGAGI (reference sequence). CDR3 sequence reads: CASSTTGGDGNQPQHF. The CDR3 DNA reads TGTGCCAGCAGCACCACAGGGGGCGATGGCAATCAGCCCCAGCATTTT.